The 16 T cell receptor beta chains given below trace back to one sample, sequenced in a study of shared clonotypes between healthy human individuals. TCRdb's table, derived via immunoSEQ multiplex PCR, lists solely in-frame clones and lacks some. The sample includes roughly 640,000 clones, approximately 79% of them seen just once. What was sequenced was memory CD4+ T cells sorted from blood. Described subset: CD45RA-negative fraction. The receptors originated from a woman younger than 45 in good health.

Only one count was recorded for this clone. The chain uses TRBV28 and TRBJ2-1; TRBD1 matches at 8 bases. The V segment lost 5 bases and the J segment 5 bases; nucleotides outside the gene matches: 11. Germline CDR1 MDHEN, CDR2 SYDVKM. This CDR3 region has 16 residues. The CDR3, as DNA: TGTGCCAGCAGTGGGGGCGGTCAGGGGGCCAACAATGAGCAGTTCTTC. It yields the protein CASSGGGQGANNEQFF.

The CDR3 DNA reads TGTGCCAGCAGCTTAGTCCCCCGTGGGGGAAGGGATACGCAGTATTTT. Amino acids: CASSLVPRGGRDTQYF. V is TRBV11-2 and J is TRBJ2-3; D may correspond to TRBD1 or TRBD2 (5 bases each). The CDR3 has 16 amino acids. The ends were cut back, 1 base at V and 6 bases at J, with 17 bases in the middle. Germline CDR1 is SGHAT and CDR2 is FQNNGV.

The V and J genes are TRBV11-2 and TRBJ2-7; TRBD1 matches 8 bases. Germline V CDR1 and CDR2: SGHAT, FQNNGV. Trimming at V came to 4 bases and at J to 3 bases, leaving 5 bases not matched to a gene. The length of the CDR3 is 14 residues. In nucleotides, the CDR3 is TGTGCCAGCAGCTCGGACAGGGATAGCTACGAGCAGTACTTC. Translation: CASSSDRDSYEQYF.

In the case of this clone: A much more abundant neighbour one base away suggests this may be a read error. The chain is built from TRBV10-2 and TRBJ2-2, with D possibly matching TRBD1 (5 bases). Trimming removed 5 bases from V and 1 base from J, with 5 bases in between. This CDR3 contains 13 residues. Per germline, CDR1 WSHSY and CDR2 SAAADI. The CDR3 DNA sequence: TGCGCCAGCAGTACAGGGAACACCGGGGAGCTGTTTTTT. It translates to CASSTGNTGELFF.

The rearrangement joins TRBV28 to TRBJ2-1; TRBD1 matches 8 bases. Germline V gene data show CDR1 as MDHEN and CDR2 as SYDVKM. The CDR3 is made up of 15 amino acids. After removal of 5 bases from V and 3 bases from J, the junction contained 6 bases not matched to a gene. The CDR3, as DNA: TGTGCCAGCAGTCTTCAGGGGGCTATCTACAATGAGCAGTTCTTC. Translating gives CASSLQGAIYNEQFF.

J is TRBJ1-6 and V is TRBV6-6; D is unresolved. V shed 8 bases and J shed 4 bases, with 12 bases lying between them. Germline loops: CDR1 MNHNY, CDR2 SVGAGI (reference sequence). The CDR3 totals 14 residues. The CDR3 is CASGDTDYNSPLHF. CDR3 DNA sequence: TGTGCCAGCGGGGATACAGATTATAATTCACCCCTCCACTTT.

CDR3 region: CASTTGFQPQHF. The CDR3, as DNA: TGTGCCAGCACAACAGGCTTTCAGCCCCAGCATTTT. The chain employs TRBV28 and TRBJ1-5; possibly TRBD1 for D (5 bases). Trimming shortened V by 7 bases and J by 6 bases, and 10 bases separated the two germline ends. CDR1 is MDHEN and CDR2 is SYDVKM in the germline V gene. CDR3 size: 12 residues.

This clone has just one count. The chain employs TRBV7-2 and TRBJ2-7, with D possibly matching TRBD2 (6 bases). The CDR3 consists of 14 residues. CDR1 SGHTA and CDR2 FQGNSA come from the germline V gene. Trimming took off 5 bases at V and 3 bases at J, with 14 bases between the two ends. This CDR3 reads CASSTKGGNYEQYF. The DNA of the CDR3 is TGTGCCAGCAGCACTAAGGGAGGTAACTACGAGCAGTACTTC.

The chain couples TRBV29-1 to TRBJ2-1; 11 bases are a match to TRBD1. After removal of 1 base from V and 9 bases from J, the junction contained 5 bases not matched to a gene. CDR1 SQVTM and CDR2 ANQGSEA come from the germline V gene. The CDR3 loop spans 14 amino acids. Here the CDR3 reads CSVEAGQGVGEQFF. In nucleotides, the CDR3 is TGCAGCGTTGAAGCGGGACAGGGGGTCGGTGAGCAGTTCTTC.

This clone was recorded a few times. The chain combines TRBV6-1 with TRBJ1-2, with D unclear. V dropped 6 bases and J dropped 0 bases, with 14 bases sitting between them. Germline V gives CDR1 MNHNS, CDR2 SASEGT. The CDR3 has 15 amino acids. CDR3 DNA sequence: TGTGCCAGCAGAGCTCTAACCTCCTCTAACTATGGCTACACCTTC. Protein product: CASRALTSSNYGYTF.

This clone was seen only a few times. V gene TRBV28 combines with J gene TRBJ2-7; 7 nucleotides align to TRBD1. The CDR3 length is 13 residues. Germline CDR1 reads MDHEN; CDR2 reads SYDVKM. The V gene end was trimmed by 6 bases and the J gene end by 7 bases; junction bases not matched to a gene: 9. In DNA form, the CDR3 reads TGTGCCAGCAGACAGAGGGGGCTGCGGGAGCAGTACTTC. It is translated as CASRQRGLREQYF.

This rearrangement joins TRBV6-5 to TRBJ2-1; D possibly corresponds to TRBD1 (6 bases). The CDR3 is 15 residues long. V was clipped by 1 base and J by 11 bases, with 18 bases between them. Germline V gene lookup returns CDR1 MNHEY and CDR2 SVGAGI. The CDR3 protein is CASSYLNRDNQQQFF. In DNA, the CDR3 is TGTGCCAGCAGTTACTTAAACCGGGACAACCAACAGCAGTTCTTC.

This clone was counted only a few times. This chain uses TRBV6-6 with TRBJ1-2; 10 bases map to TRBD1. The CDR3 is made up of 16 amino acids. V shed 6 bases, J shed 0 bases, and the junction held 7 bases outside the gene matches. The germline gives CDR1 MNHNY, CDR2 SVGAGI (reference sequence). CDR3 DNA sequence: TGTGCCAGCAGCCGCAGGACAGGGGGAACTAACTATGGCTACACCTTC. Its protein is CASSRRTGGTNYGYTF.

This clone is a singleton in its sample. This rearrangement joins TRBV5-1 to TRBJ2-7, with 9 bases identical to TRBD1. Germline CDR1 is SGHRS and CDR2 is YFSETQ. The CDR3 length is 14 residues. V shed 3 bases and J 6 bases; nucleotides not matched to a gene: 7. The CDR3 spells CASSSGTGMLEQYF. The CDR3 coding sequence is TGCGCCAGCAGCTCCGGGACAGGGATGCTCGAGCAGTACTTC.

The CDR3 is CASSTGLAGGTGELFF. For the CDR3, the DNA is TGTGCCAGCAGCACCGGACTAGCGGGAGGGACCGGGGAGCTGTTTTTT. The V gene is TRBV11-2, the J gene TRBJ2-2; 15 bases map to TRBD2. The germline V gene encodes CDR1 SGHAT and CDR2 FQNNGV. The CDR3 is 16 residues long. Trimming removed 5 bases from V and 5 bases from J; junction bases left unmatched: 3.

CDR3 bases: TGTGCCAGCAGTCTCAGGGGTTACAAGGGCAATCAGCCCCAGCATTTT. It is translated as CASSLRGYKGNQPQHF. V and J are TRBV28 and TRBJ1-5; possible D gene TRBD1, 6 bases. This CDR3 has 16 amino acids. Germline values: CDR1 MDHEN, CDR2 SYDVKM. Trimming removed 5 bases at V and 2 bases at J, with 16 bases between.